This T cell receptor beta chain derives from a study of T cell changes during pregnancy in multiple sclerosis. Method: immunoSEQ multiplex PCR; TCRdb's copy keeps in-frame clones and lacks some. The table records fewer than 140,000 clones, 75% to 95% of them present only once. Only a few counts were recorded for this clone. The J segment lost 6 bases and the V segment lost 6 bases, leaving 5 bases of the junction unmatched. Looked up from germline, CDR1 is LNHDA and CDR2 is SQIVND (reference sequence). The CDR3 covers 15 residues. Source: peripheral blood, taken before pregnancy. The chain uses TRBV19 and TRBJ2-1; 13 bases map to TRBD2. The receptor was derived from a female donor with multiple sclerosis, enrolled in a pregnancy study. CDR3 coding DNA: TGTGCCAGTAGAAAAACTAGCGGGGGGGCCAATGAGCAGTTCTTC. It is translated as CASRKTSGGANEQFF.